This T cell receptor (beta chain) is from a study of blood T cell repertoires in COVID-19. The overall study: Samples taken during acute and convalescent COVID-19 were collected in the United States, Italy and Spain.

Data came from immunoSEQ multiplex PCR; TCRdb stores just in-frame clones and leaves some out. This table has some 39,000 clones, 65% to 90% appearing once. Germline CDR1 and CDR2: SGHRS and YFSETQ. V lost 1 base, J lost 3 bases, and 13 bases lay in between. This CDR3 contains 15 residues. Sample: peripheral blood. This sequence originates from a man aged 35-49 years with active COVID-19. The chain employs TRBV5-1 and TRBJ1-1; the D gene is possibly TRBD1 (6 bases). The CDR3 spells CASSLFRGKDTEAFF. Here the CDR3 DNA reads TGCGCCAGCAGCTTGTTCAGGGGAAAAGACACTGAAGCTTTCTTT.